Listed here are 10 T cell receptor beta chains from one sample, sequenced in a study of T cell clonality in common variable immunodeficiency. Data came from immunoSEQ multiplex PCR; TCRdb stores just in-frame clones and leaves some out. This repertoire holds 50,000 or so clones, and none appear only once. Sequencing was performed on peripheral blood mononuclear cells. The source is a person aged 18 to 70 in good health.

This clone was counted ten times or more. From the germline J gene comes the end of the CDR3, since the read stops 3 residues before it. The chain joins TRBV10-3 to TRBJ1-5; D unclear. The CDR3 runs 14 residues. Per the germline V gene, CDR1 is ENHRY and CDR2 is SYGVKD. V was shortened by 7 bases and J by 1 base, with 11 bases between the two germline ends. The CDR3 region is CAIKPAASNQPQHF. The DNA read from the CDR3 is TGTGCCATCAAACCTGCAGCGAGCAATCAGCCC.

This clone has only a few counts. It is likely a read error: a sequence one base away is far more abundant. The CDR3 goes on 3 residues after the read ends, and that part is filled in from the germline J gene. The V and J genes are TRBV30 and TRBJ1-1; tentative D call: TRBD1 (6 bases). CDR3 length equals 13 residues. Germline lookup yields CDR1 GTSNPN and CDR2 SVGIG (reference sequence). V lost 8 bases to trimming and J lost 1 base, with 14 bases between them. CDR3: CAVQETGNTEAFF. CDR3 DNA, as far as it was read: TGTGCCGTACAAGAGACAGGGAACACTGAA.

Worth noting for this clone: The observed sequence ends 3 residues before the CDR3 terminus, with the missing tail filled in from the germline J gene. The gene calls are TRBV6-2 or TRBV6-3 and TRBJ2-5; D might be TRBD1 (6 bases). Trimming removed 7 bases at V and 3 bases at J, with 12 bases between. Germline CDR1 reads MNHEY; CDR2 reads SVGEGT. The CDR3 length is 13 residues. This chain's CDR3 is CASNLAGEETQYF. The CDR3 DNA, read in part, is TGTGCCAGCAATTTGGCAGGGGAAGAGACC.

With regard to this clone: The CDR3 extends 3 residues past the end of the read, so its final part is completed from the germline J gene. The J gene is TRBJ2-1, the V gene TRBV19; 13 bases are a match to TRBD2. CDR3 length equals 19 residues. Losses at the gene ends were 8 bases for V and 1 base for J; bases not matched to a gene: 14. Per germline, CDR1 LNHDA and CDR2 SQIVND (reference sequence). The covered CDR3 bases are TGTGCCAGTGTTTGCACGGGACTAGCGGGGCTCTTGTCCTACAATGAG. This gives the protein CASVCTGLAGLLSYNE. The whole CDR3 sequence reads CASVCTGLAGLLSYNEQFF.

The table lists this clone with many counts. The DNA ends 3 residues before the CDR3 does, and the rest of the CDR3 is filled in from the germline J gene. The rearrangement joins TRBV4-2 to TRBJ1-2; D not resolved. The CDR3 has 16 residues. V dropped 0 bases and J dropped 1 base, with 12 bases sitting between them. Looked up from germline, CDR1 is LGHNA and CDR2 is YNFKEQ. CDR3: CASSQDVQAFNYGYTF. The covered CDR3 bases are TGTGCCAGCAGCCAAGATGTCCAGGCCTTTAACTATGGC.

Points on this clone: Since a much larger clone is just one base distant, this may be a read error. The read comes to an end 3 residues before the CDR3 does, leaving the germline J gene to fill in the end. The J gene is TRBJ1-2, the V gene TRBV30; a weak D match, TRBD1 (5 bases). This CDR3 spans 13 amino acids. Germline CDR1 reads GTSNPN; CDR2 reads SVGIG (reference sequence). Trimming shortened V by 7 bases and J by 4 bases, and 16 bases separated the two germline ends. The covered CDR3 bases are TGTGCCTTTCCCGGGGGGAGGCCCTATGGC. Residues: CAFPGGRPYG. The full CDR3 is CAFPGGRPYGYTF.

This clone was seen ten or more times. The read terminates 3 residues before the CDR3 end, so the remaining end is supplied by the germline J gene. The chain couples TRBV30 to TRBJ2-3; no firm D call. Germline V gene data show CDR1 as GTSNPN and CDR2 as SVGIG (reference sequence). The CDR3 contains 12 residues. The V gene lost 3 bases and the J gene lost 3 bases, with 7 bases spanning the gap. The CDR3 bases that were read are TGTGCCTGGAGCTCCAGTACAGATACG. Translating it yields CAWSSSTDT. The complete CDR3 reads CAWSSSTDTQYF.

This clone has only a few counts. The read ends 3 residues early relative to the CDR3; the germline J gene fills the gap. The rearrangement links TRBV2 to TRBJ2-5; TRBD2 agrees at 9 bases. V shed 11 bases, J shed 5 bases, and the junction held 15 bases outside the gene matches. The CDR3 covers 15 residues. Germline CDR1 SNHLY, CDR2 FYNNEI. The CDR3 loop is CAGVPVAGVRETQYF. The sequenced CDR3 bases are TGTGCCGGAGTCCCGGTAGCGGGGGTCCGGGAGACC.

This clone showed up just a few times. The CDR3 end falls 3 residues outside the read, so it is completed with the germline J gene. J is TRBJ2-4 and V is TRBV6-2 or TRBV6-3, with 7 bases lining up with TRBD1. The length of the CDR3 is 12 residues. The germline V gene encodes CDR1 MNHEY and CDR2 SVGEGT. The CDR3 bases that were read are TGTGCCAGCAGCCGGGACAGCTATGGT. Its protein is CASSRDSYG. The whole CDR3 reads CASSRDSYGQYF.

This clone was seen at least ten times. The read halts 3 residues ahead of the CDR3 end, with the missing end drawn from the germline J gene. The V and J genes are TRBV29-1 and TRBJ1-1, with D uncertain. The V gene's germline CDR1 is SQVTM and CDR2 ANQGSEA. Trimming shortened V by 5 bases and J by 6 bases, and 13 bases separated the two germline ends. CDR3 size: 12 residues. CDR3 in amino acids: CSVTNRGSEAFF. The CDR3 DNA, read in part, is TGCAGCGTTACGAATCGAGGGTCTGAA.